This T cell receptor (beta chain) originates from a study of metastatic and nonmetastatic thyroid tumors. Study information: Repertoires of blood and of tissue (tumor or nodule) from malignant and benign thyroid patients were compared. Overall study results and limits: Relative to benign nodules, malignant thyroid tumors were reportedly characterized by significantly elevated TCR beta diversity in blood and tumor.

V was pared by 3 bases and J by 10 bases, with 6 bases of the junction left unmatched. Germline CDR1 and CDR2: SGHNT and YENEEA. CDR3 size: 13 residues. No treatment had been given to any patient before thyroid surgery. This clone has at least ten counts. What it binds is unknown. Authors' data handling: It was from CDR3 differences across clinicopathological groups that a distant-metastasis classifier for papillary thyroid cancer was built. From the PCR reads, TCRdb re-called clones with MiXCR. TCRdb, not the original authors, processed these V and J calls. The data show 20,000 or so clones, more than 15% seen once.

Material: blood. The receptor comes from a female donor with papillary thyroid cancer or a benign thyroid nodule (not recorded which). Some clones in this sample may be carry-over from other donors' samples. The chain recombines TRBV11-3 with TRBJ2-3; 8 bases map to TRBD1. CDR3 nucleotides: TGTGCCAGCAGCTTCGACAGGGGTTGGCCGCAGTATTTT. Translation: CASSFDRGWPQYF.